Listed below are T cell receptor beta chains from one sample, sequenced in a study of CD8 T cells in ankylosing spondylitis. TCRdb redid the calling of the 5' RACE reads with MiXCR, one entry per CDR3 protein. The profile shows 36,000 or so distinct CDR3 sequences, about 5.5% of them singletons. Source material: blood, either unsorted or a sorted T cell fraction (not recorded which). Receptors originate from a male donor with ankylosing spondylitis or in good health (not recorded which). Each CDR3 is given with its conserved first and last residue. The D gene is left open where the match is weak. The size field reads once, few or many counts, or a class when the clone is expanded.

J: TRBJ1-2
size: many
V: TRBV6-5
D: TRBD1
CDR3: CASSWVTGGYGYTF
DNA: TGTGCCAGCAGTTGGGTGACAGGGGGCTATGGCTACACCTTC

J: TRBJ2-5
size: many
V: TRBV28
D: .
CDR3: CASSPGDTRDQETQYF
DNA: TGTGCCAGCAGCCCAGGGGACACGCGGGACCAAGAGACCCAGTACTTC

J: TRBJ2-7
size: many
V: TRBV5-1
D: TRBD1
CDR3: CASNPGQGISYEQYF
DNA: TGCGCCAGCAACCCGGGACAGGGAATCTCCTACGAGCAGTACTTC

J: TRBJ2-4
size: many
V: TRBV5-1
D: .
CDR3: CASSLPTDLAKNIQYF
DNA: TGCGCCAGCAGCCTCCCAACCGATCTAGCCAAAAACATTCAGTACTTC

J: TRBJ1-4
size: many
V: TRBV6-5
D: .
CDR3: CASSYRSSGNEKLFF
DNA: TGTGCCAGCAGTTACAGGTCCAGCGGAAATGAAAAACTGTTTTTT

J: TRBJ1-1
size: many
V: TRBV9
D: .
CDR3: CASSVGTNTEAFF
DNA: TGTGCCAGCAGCGTTGGAACCAACACTGAAGCTTTCTTT

J: TRBJ2-6
size: many
V: TRBV11-1
D: TRBD2
CDR3: CASSLGGLAGVISGANVLTF
DNA: TGTGCCAGCAGCTTAGGGGGACTAGCGGGAGTAATATCCGGGGCCAACGTCCTGACTTTC

J: TRBJ2-7
size: many
V: TRBV6-1
D: TRBD1
CDR3: CASSPLGGTGENEQYF
DNA: TGTGCCAGCAGTCCCTTGGGCGGGACAGGGGAAAACGAGCAGTACTTC

J: TRBJ1-2
size: many
V: TRBV4-3
D: .
CDR3: CASSQDLGGSGYTF
DNA: TGCGCCAGCAGCCAAGACTTAGGCGGCTCTGGCTACACCTTC

J: TRBJ1-4
size: many
V: TRBV5-1
D: TRBD1
CDR3: CASSLGQGNEKLFF
DNA: TGCGCCAGCAGTCTTGGACAGGGGAATGAAAAACTGTTTTTT

J: TRBJ2-7
size: many
V: TRBV4-1
D: .
CDR3: CASSLRDHYEQYF
DNA: TGCGCCAGCAGCCTCCGGGACCACTACGAGCAGTACTTC